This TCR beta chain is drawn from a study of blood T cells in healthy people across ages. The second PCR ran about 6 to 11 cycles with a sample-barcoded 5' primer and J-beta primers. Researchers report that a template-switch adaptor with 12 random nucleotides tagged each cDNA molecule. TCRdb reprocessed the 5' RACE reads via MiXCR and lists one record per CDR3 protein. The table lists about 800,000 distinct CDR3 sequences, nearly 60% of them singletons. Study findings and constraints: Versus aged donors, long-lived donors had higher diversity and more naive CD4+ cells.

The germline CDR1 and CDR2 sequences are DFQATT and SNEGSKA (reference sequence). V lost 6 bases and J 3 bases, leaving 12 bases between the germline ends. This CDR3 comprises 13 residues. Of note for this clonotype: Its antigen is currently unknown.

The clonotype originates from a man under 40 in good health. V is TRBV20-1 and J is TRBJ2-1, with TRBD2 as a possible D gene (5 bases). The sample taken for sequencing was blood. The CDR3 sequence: CSASPGNYNEQFF. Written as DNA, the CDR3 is TGCAGTGCCTCCCCCGGGAACTACAATGAGCAGTTCTTC.